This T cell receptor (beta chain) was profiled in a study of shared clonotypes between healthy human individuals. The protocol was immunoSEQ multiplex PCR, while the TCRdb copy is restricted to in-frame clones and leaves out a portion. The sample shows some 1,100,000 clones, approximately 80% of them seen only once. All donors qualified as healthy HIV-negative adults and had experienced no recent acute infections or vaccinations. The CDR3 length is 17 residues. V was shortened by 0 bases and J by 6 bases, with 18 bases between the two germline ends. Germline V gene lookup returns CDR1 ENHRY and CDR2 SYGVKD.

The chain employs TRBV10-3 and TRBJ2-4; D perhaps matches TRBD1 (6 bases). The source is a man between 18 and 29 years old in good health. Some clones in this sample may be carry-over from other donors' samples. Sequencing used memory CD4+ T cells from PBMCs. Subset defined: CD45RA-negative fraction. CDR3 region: CAISESRTVQLGNIQYF. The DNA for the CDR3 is TGTGCCATCAGTGAGTCGAGGACAGTGCAGCTGGGAAACATTCAGTACTTC.